This entry lists 6 T cell receptor beta chains sequenced from one sample in a study of vaccination and CD4 T cells after COVID-19. Treatment meaning: roughly 11-day PBMC culture with coronavirus spike peptide pools or control peptides (ViraFEST assay). The antigens for these receptors are not known. Cultured CD4+ T cells had their DNA profiled by the Oncomine TCR Beta short-read assay. TCRdb redid the calling of the PCR reads with MiXCR, one entry per CDR3 protein. Of around 20,000 distinct CDR3 sequences listed, approximately 40% are singletons. Here the sequenced sample was CD4+ T cells from blood, cultured in vitro, taken after SARS-CoV-2 vaccination. These receptors were collected from a human donor who had recovered from COVID-19.

This clonotype was seen a few times. J is TRBJ1-5 and V is TRBV6-5, with a weak D call TRBD1 (6 bases). Germline V gene data show CDR1 as MNHEY and CDR2 as SVGAGI. The CDR3 has 15 residues. Trimming pared 4 bases from V and 5 bases from J, leaving 15 bases between. CDR3 in DNA: TGTGCCAGCAGTTGGGCAGGGGCGTCAGATCAGCCCCAGCATTTT. Translating it yields CASSWAGASDQPQHF.

The rearrangement links TRBV10-2 to TRBJ1-6; the D is unclear. CDR1 and CDR2 (germline): WSHSY, SAAADI. The CDR3 loop spans 16 amino acids. V was pared by 7 bases and J by 5 bases, with 18 bases between. The CDR3 DNA follows: TGCGCCAGCACATACAGATTCTCCGGGAATAATTCACCCCTCCACTTT. Residues: CASTYRFSGNNSPLHF.

J is TRBJ2-7 and V is TRBV11-2; 9 positions match TRBD1. Germline values: CDR1 SGHAT, CDR2 FQNNGV. The CDR3 contains 13 residues. Trimming removed 5 bases from V and 3 bases from J; junction bases left unmatched: 2. Written as DNA, the CDR3 is TGTGCCAGCAGCGACAGGGGGGACTACGAGCAGTACTTC. This sequence encodes CASSDRGDYEQYF. Looking up the rest from reference TRBV11-2 and TRBJ2-7 gives the full variable domain: EAGVAQSPRYKIIEKRQSVAFWCNPISGHATLYWYQQILGQGPKLLIQFQNNGVVDDSQLPKDRFSAERLKGVDSTLKIQPAKLEDSAVYLCASSDRGDYEQYFGPGTRLTVT.

The rearrangement links TRBV12-3 or TRBV12-4 to TRBJ1-2, with D tentatively TRBD1 (5 bases). This CDR3 has 14 residues. V lost 5 bases, J lost 4 bases, and 14 bases lay in between. CDR3 amino acids: CASSLNLDSYGYTF. In nucleotides, the CDR3 is TGTGCCAGCAGTCTAAACCTAGACAGCTATGGCTACACCTTC.

This clonotype was detected only a few times. CDR3 sequence reads: CASSPGQGVEGDQPQHF. The CDR3 bases are TGTGCCAGCAGTCCGGGACAGGGAGTTGAGGGTGATCAGCCCCAGCATTTT. This sequence joins TRBV21-1 and TRBJ1-5; the D segment call TRBD1 is taken from the table without a DNA check. TRBV21-1 is shown as a pseudogene. The CDR3 sequence is 17 residues long.

J is TRBJ1-4 and V is TRBV19, with D possibly TRBD1 on 6 matching bases. Germline-derived CDR1 and CDR2 are LNHDA and SQIVND (reference sequence). The CDR3 is made up of 13 amino acids. Trimming left V 6 bases short and J 4 bases short, with 9 bases between. In DNA form, the CDR3 reads TGTGCCAGTAGAACAGGGCTTAATGAAAAACTGTTTTTT. Amino acids: CASRTGLNEKLFF.